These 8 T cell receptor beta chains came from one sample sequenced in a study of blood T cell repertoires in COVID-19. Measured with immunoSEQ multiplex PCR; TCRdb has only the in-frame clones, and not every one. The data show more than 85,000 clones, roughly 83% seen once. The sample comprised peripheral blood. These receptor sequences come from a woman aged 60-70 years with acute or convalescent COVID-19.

CDR3 amino acids: CASNGQGRNYGYTF. In DNA, the CDR3 is TGTGCCAGCAACGGACAGGGAAGAAACTATGGCTACACCTTC. The V and J genes are TRBV2 and TRBJ1-2, with 8 bases lining up with TRBD1. The CDR3 consists of 14 residues. V lost 7 bases, J lost 2 bases, and 6 bases stayed unmatched. CDR1 is SNHLY and CDR2 is FYNNEI in the germline V gene. Looking up the rest from reference TRBV2 and TRBJ1-2 gives the full variable domain: EPEVTQTPSHQVTQMGQEVILRCVPISNHLYFYWYRQILGQKVEFLVSFYNNEISEKSEIFDDQFSVERPDGSNFTLKIRSTKLEDSAMYFCASNGQGRNYGYTFGSGTRLTVV.

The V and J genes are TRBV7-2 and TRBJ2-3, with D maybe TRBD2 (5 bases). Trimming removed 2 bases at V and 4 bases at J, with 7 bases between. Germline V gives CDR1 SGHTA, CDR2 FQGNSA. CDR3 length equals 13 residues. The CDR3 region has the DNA TGTGCCAGCAGCTTAACTAGATCAGATACGCAGTATTTT. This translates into CASSLTRSDTQYF.

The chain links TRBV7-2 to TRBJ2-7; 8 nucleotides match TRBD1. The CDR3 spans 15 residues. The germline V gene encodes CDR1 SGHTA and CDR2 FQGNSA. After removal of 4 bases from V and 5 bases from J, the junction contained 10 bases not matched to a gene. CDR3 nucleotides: TGTGCCAGCAGCTCAGGGGCAGGGGGCATAAACGAGCAGTACTTC. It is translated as CASSSGAGGINEQYF.

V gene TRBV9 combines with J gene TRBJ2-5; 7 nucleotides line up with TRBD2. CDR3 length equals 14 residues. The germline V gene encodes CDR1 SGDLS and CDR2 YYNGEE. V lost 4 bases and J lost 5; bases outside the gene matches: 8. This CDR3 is CASSTTGRGETQYF. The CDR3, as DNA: TGTGCCAGCAGCACCACGGGGAGGGGCGAGACCCAGTACTTC.

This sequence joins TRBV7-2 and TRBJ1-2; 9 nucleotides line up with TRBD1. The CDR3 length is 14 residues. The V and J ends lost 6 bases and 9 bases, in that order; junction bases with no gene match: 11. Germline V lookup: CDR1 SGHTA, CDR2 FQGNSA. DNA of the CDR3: TGTGCCAGCAGGTTAAAACAGGGGGCCGCTAGCTACACCTTC. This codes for CASRLKQGAASYTF.

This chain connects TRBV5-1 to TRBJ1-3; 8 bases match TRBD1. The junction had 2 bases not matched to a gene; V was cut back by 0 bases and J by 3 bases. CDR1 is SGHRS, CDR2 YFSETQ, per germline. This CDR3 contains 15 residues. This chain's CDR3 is CASSLAGTGGNTIYF. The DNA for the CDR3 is TGCGCCAGCAGCTTGGCCGGGACAGGTGGAAACACCATATATTTT.

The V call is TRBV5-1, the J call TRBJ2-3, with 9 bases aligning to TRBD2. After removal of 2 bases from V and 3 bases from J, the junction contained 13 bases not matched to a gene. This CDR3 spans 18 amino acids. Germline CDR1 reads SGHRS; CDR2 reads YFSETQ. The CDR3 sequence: CASSFWRGGSQRTDTQYF. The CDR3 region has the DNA TGCGCCAGCAGCTTTTGGCGGGGGGGCTCCCAGCGGACAGATACGCAGTATTTT.

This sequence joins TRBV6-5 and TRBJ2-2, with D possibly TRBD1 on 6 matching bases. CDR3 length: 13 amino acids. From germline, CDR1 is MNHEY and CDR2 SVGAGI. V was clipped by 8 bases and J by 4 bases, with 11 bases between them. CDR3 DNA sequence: TGTGCCAGCCGACAGGTTCTCACCGGGGAGCTGTTTTTT. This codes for CASRQVLTGELFF.